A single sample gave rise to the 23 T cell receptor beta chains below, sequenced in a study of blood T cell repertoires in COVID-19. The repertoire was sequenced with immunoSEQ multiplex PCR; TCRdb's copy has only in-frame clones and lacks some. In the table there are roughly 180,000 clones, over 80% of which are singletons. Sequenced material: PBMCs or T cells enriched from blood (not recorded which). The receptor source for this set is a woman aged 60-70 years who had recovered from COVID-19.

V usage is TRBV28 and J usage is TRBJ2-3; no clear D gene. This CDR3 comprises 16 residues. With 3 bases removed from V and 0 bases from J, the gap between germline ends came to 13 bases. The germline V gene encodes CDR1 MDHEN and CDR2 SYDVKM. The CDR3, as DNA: TGTGCCAGCAGTTTTCCGCGGAAGACTAGCACAGATACGCAGTATTTT. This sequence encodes CASSFPRKTSTDTQYF.

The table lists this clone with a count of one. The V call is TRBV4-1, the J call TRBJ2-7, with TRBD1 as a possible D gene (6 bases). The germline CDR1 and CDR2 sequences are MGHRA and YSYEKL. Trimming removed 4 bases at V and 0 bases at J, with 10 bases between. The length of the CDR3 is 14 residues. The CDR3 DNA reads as TGCGCCAGCAGCCGGACAGAGATCTCCTACGAGCAGTACTTC. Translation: CASSRTEISYEQYF.

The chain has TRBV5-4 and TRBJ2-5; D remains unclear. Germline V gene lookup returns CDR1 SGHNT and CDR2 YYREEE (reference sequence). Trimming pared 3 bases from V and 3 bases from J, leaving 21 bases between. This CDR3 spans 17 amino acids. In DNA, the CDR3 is TGTGCCAGCAGCTCGCCGATAGGAGTCTCAGTGGAAGAGACCCAGTACTTC. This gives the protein CASSSPIGVSVEETQYF.

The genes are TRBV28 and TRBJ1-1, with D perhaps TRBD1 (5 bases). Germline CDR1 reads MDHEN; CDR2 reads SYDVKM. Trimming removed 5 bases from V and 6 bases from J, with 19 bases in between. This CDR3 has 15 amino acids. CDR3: CASSVLSGSGPEAFF. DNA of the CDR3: TGTGCCAGCAGTGTTTTATCGGGTTCAGGGCCTGAAGCTTTCTTT.

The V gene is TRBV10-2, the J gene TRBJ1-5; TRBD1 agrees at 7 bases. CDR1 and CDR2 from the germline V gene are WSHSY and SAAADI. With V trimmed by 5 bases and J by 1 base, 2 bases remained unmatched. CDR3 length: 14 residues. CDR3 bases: TGCGCCAGCAGTACACAGGGGAGCAATCAGCCCCAGCATTTT. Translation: CASSTQGSNQPQHF.

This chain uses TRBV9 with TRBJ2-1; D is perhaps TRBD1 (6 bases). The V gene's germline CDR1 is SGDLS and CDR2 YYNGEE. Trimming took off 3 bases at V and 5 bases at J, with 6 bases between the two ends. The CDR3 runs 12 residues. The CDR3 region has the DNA TGTGCCAGCAGCGGGGGGCACAATGAGCAGTTCTTC. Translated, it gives CASSGGHNEQFF.

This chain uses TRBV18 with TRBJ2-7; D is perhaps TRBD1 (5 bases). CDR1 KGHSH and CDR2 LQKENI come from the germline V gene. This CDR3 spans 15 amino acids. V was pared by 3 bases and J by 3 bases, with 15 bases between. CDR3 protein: CASSPGRVEFYEQYF. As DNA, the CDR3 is TGTGCCAGCTCACCCGGCAGGGTGGAGTTCTACGAGCAGTACTTC.

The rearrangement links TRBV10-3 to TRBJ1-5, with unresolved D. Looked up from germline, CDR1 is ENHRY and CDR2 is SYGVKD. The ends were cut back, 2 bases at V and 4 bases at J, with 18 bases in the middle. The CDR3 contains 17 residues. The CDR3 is CAISEKRLLEANQPQHF. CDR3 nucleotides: TGTGCCATCAGTGAGAAAAGACTTCTGGAAGCGAATCAGCCCCAGCATTTT.

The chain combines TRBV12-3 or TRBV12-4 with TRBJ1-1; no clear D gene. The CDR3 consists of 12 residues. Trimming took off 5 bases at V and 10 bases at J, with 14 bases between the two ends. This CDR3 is CASSPSRLGAFF. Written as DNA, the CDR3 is TGTGCCAGCAGTCCCAGCCGTCTAGGAGCTTTCTTT.

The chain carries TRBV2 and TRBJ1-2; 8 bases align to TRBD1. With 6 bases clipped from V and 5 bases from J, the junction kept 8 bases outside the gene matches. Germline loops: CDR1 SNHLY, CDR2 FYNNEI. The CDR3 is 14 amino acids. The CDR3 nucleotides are TGTGCCAGCAGGGTCGCGACAGGGGTTTATGGCTACACCTTC. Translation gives CASRVATGVYGYTF.

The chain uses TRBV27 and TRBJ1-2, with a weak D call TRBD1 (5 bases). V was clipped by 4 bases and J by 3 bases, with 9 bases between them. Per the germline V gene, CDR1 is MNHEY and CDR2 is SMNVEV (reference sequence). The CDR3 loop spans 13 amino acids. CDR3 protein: CASSSGGDYGYTF. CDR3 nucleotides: TGTGCCAGCAGTTCCGGGGGGGACTATGGCTACACCTTC.

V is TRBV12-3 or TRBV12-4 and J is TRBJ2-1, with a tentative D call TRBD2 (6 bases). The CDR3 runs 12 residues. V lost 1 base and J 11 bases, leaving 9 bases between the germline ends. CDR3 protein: CASSLVREKQFF. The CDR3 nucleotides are TGTGCCAGCAGTTTAGTGCGGGAAAAGCAGTTCTTC.

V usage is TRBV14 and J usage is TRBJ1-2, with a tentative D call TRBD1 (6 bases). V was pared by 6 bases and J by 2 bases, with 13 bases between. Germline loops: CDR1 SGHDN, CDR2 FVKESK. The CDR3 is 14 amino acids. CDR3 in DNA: TGTGCCAGCAGTAGATTACAGGGAAACTATGGCTACACCTTC. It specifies CASSRLQGNYGYTF.

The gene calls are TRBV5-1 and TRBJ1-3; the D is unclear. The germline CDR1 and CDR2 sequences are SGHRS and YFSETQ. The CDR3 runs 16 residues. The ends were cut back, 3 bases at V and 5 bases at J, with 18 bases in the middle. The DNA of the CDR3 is TGCGCCAGCAGCTCCGCACCTTTGGGAGAAAGAAACACCATATATTTT. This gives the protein CASSSAPLGERNTIYF.

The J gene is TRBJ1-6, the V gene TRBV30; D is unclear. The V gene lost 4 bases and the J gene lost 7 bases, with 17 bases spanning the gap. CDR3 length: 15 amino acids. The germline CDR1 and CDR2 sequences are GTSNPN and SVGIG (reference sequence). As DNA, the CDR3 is TGTGCCTGGACATTGGGGAGCTACGAAAATTCACCCCTCCACTTT. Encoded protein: CAWTLGSYENSPLHF.

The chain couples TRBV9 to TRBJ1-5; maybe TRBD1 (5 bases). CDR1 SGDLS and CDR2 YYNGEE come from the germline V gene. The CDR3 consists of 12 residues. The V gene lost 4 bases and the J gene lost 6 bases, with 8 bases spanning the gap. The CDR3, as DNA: TGTGCCAGCAGCTCGGGGGGTCAGCCCCAGCATTTT. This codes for CASSSGGQPQHF.

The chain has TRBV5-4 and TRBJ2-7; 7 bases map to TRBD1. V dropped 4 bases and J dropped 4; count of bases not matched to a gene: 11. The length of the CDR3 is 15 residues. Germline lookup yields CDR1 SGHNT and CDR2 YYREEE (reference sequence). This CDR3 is CASSVQALRGYEQYF. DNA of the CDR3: TGTGCCAGCAGCGTCCAGGCACTCAGGGGGTACGAGCAGTACTTC.

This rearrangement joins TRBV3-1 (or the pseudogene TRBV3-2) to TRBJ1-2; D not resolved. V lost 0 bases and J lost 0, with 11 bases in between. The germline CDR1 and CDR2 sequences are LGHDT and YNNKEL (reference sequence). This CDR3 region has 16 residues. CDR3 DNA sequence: TGTGCCAGCAGCCAAGATCTGAGGCTAACTAACTATGGCTACACCTTC. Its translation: CASSQDLRLTNYGYTF.

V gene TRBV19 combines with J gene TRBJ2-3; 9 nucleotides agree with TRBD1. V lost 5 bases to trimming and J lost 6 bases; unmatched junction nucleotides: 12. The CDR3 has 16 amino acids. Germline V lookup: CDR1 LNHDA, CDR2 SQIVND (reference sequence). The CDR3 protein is CASSPDRTGVGDTQYF. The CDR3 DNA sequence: TGTGCCAGTAGTCCGGATCGGACAGGGGTGGGGGATACGCAGTATTTT.

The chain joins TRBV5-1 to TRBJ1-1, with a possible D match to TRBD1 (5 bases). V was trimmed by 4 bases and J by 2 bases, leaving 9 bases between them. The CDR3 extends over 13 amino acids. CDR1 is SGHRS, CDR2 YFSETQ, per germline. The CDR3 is CASSRRGNTEAFF. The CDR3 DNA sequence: TGCGCCAGCAGCCGAAGGGGAAACACTGAAGCTTTCTTT. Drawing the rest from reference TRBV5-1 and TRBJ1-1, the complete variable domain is KAGVTQTPRYLIKTRGQQVTLSCSPISGHRSVSWYQQTPGQGLQFLFEYFSETQRNKGNFPGRFSGRQFSNSRSEMNVSTLELGDSALYLCASSRRGNTEAFFGQGTRLTVV.

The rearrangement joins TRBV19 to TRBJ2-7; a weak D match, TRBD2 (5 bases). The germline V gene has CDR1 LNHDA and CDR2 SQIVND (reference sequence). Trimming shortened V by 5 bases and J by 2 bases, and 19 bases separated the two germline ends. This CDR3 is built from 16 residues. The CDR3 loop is CASSPRTASRPYEQYF. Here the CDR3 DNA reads TGTGCCAGTAGTCCCCGGACTGCCTCTCGTCCCTACGAGCAGTACTTC.

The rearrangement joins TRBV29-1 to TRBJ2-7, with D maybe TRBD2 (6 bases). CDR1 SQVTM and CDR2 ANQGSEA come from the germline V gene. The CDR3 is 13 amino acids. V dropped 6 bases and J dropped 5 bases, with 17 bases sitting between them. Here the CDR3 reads CSVSRPGGDEQYF. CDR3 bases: TGCAGCGTCTCGAGACCCGGCGGGGACGAGCAGTACTTC.

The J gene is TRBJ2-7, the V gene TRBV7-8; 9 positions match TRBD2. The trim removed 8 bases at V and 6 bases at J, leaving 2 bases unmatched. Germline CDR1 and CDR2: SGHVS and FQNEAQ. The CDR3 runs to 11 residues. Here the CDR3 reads CASAGGVEQYF. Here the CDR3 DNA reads TGTGCCAGCGCGGGAGGGGTCGAGCAGTACTTC.